This T cell receptor beta chain was observed in a study of T cell responses to AZD1222 COVID-19 vaccine. Study-level points and caveats: The donors showed a predominance of white British ancestry and of females, with possible underestimation of clonal diversity. Recipients of two AZD1222 doses showed rising Spike-specific TCR breadth and depth.

Trimming left V 1 base short and J 7 bases short, with 11 bases between. CDR1 SGHAT and CDR2 FQNNGV come from the germline V gene. The CDR3 extends over 14 amino acids. As for this clone: Its antigen is currently unknown.

TCRdb's table, derived via immunoSEQ multiplex PCR, lists solely in-frame clones and lacks some. Of 120,000 or so clones detected, around 90% appear once; the ten largest clones hold 15%. This TCR was sampled from an adult who received the AZD1222 COVID-19 vaccine. The sequencing used peripheral blood, collected 28 days after the second AZD1222 dose. V gene TRBV11-2 combines with J gene TRBJ2-4; no definite D call. CDR3 in amino acids: CASSLGGTRNIQYF. The CDR3 DNA reads as TGTGCCAGCAGCTTAGGCGGAACCCGGAACATTCAGTACTTC.